This entry features one TCR beta chain sequence. The data were obtained in a study of blood T cell repertoires in COVID-19. Study information: Samples representing acute and convalescent COVID-19 were sourced from the United States, Italy and Spain.

This CDR3 spans 16 amino acids. V was shortened by 4 bases and J by 6 bases, with 19 bases between the two germline ends. The germline gives CDR1 LNHDA, CDR2 SQIVND (reference sequence). Living in about two dozen US areas, the participants were between about 18 and 95 years of age. Participants had their cohort set by participant-reported clinical history. Libraries were prepared by immunoSEQ multiplex PCR; TCRdb keeps only in-frame clonotypes and omits some of them. This sample has around 280,000 clones; 70% to 90% occur once, and the top ten carry 6% to 6.5%. The TCR comes from a woman aged 35 to 49 who had recovered from COVID-19. Material for sequencing was PBMCs or T cells enriched from blood (not recorded which). This chain connects TRBV19 to TRBJ1-5; TRBD1 is a possible D gene (6 bases). CDR3 sequence reads: CASSKLLGGGSQPQHF. CDR3 bases: TGTGCCAGTAGTAAACTGTTAGGGGGGGGTAGTCAGCCCCAGCATTTT.